This T cell receptor (beta chain) was captured by sequencing in a study of spatial heterogeneity in lung cancer. Study background: Detection of beta-chain sequences consistently exceeded that of alpha-chain sequences.

By proportion, this clonotype is medium-sized (0.01 to 0.1%). What it binds is not known. The CDR3 has 18 amino acids. The V gene end was trimmed by 1 base and the J gene end by 6 bases; junction bases not matched to a gene: 14. From germline, CDR1 is MNHEY and CDR2 SMNVEV (reference sequence). Indicated time point: sample taken at primary tumor resection. A unique molecular identifier was attached to every TCR cDNA molecule. TCRdb used MiXCR to reprocess the 5' RACE reads, holding one entry per CDR3 protein. Altogether some 8,200 distinct CDR3 sequences are present, 6.5% to 8.5% being singletons, with the ten largest covering approximately 8.6%. Whole-study findings and limits: Within tumors, counts of expanded alpha and beta TCRs tracked tumor mutation counts.

This specimen consisted of lung tumor tissue, obtained at surgery. This clonotype was sampled from a male donor with early-stage non-small cell lung cancer. V gene TRBV27 combines with J gene TRBJ2-7; 11 nucleotides agree with TRBD2. The CDR3 is CASSLLGRRLAGTIEQYF. CDR3 DNA sequence: TGTGCCAGCAGTTTATTGGGCCGCCGACTAGCGGGAACTATCGAGCAGTACTTC.